The 7 T cell receptor beta chains presented below share a single source sample, sequenced in a study of blood T cell repertoires in COVID-19. TCRdb's table, derived via immunoSEQ multiplex PCR, lists solely in-frame clones and lacks some. This table holds around 120,000 clones, roughly 89% found once. Sequenced input: peripheral blood. The source of these receptors is a woman aged 60-75 years with COVID-19, enrolled during active disease.

A single count supports this clone. The chain couples TRBV10-3 to TRBJ2-4, with 15 bases that match TRBD2. CDR1 ENHRY and CDR2 SYGVKD come from the germline V gene. V was pared by 6 bases and J by 2 bases, with 11 bases of the junction left unmatched. The CDR3 is 19 residues long. Here the CDR3 DNA reads TGTGCCATCAGCGCCAGGACTAGCGGGGGGGGTGTGACCAAAAACATTCAGTACTTC. Residues: CAISARTSGGGVTKNIQYF.

The chain joins TRBV10-1 to TRBJ1-5, with 7 bases lining up with TRBD1. Germline V gene data show CDR1 as WNHNN and CDR2 as SYGVQD (reference sequence). This CDR3 comprises 17 residues. Trimming removed 10 bases from V and 2 bases from J; junction bases left unmatched: 17. In nucleotides, the CDR3 is TGCGCCACCCATTACGAAAGGACAGGAAGGGGCAATCAGCCCCAGCATTTT. Protein sequence: CATHYERTGRGNQPQHF.

This clone came up once. The V call is TRBV7-9, the J call TRBJ2-2, with 7 nucleotides matching TRBD1. There are 16 residues in the CDR3. The V gene's germline CDR1 is SEHNR and CDR2 FQNEAQ (reference sequence). The V segment lost 5 bases and the J segment 3 bases; nucleotides outside the gene matches: 9. As DNA, the CDR3 is TGTGCCAGCAGCCCAATATCGACAGGGCACACCGGGGAGCTGTTTTTT. Translation: CASSPISTGHTGELFF. Drawing the rest from reference TRBV7-9 and TRBJ2-2, the complete variable domain is DTGVSQNPRHKITKRGQNVTFRCDPISEHNRLYWYRQTLGQGPEFLTYFQNEAQLEKSRLLSDRFSAERPKGSFSTLEIQRTEQGDSAMYLCASSPISTGHTGELFFGEGSRLTVL.

CDR3 bases: TGTGCCACCAGCAGTCCCAGCGGGGTCTATGGCTACACCTTC. Protein product: CATSSPSGVYGYTF. This chain joins TRBV15 and TRBJ1-2; no clear D. The V end was cut by 3 bases, the J end by 4 bases, with 12 bases between. Looked up from germline, CDR1 is LNHNV and CDR2 is YYDKDF (reference sequence). The CDR3 is made up of 14 amino acids.

Worth noting for this clone: The CDR3 does not end in the conserved phenylalanine or tryptophan, so this is likely a read error. It is unclear where the CDR3 begins or ends on the DNA, so no DNA is shown, and the CDR3 is as TCRdb lists it. V is TRBV7-4 and J is TRBJ2-7; the D call TRBD1 from the table was never checked on the DNA. Germline V CDR1 and CDR2: SGHVT, SQSDAQ. Termini included, the CDR3 measures 11 amino acids. The CDR3 loop is CASSCKPGQGI.

The chain has TRBV19 and TRBJ1-2; D remains ambiguous. V lost 2 bases, J lost 4 bases, and 17 bases lay in between. The CDR3 consists of 16 residues. Germline V gene sequence: CDR1 LNHDA, CDR2 SQIVND (reference sequence). CDR3 in amino acids: CASSILLENDPYGYTF. The CDR3 coding sequence is TGTGCCAGTAGTATACTACTGGAGAACGACCCCTATGGCTACACCTTC.

The V call is TRBV4-3, the J call TRBJ1-1; D is possibly TRBD1 (5 bases). V gave up 0 bases and J gave up 8 bases, with 13 bases separating them. Germline CDR1 reads LGHNA; CDR2 reads YSLEER. The CDR3 has 14 residues. CDR3 bases: TGCGCCAGCAGCCAAGAGAGGACAAAAAAAGAAGCTTTCTTT. Amino acid sequence: CASSQERTKKEAFF.